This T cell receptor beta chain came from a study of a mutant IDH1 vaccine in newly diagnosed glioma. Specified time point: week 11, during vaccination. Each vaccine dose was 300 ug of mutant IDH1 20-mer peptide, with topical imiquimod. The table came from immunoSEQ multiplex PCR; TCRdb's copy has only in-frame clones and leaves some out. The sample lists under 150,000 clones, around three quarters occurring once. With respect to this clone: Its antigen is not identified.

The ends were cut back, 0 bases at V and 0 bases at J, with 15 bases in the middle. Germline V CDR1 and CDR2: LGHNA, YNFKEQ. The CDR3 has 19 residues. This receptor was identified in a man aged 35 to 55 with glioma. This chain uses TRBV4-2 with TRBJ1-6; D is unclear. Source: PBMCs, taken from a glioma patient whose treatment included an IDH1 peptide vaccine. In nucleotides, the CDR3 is TGTGCCAGCAGCCAAGATAATGGTGGACTTAGCTCCTATAATTCACCCCTCCACTTT. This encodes CASSQDNGGLSSYNSPLHF.